The 8 T cell receptor beta chains below come from one sample, sequenced in a study of blood T cell repertoires in COVID-19. The protocol was immunoSEQ multiplex PCR, while the TCRdb copy is restricted to in-frame clones and leaves out a portion. The sample lists 300,000 to 450,000 clones; roughly 86% were seen once. The source material was PBMCs or T cells enriched from blood (not recorded which). The receptors originated from a young man who had recovered from COVID-19.

The chain carries TRBV25-1 and TRBJ2-2; D not certain. Trimming cost V 6 bases and J 1 base, with 9 bases left between them. The CDR3 length is 14 residues. In germline, CDR1 is MGHDK, CDR2 SYGVNS. CDR3 bases: TGTGCCAGCAGGAAAGCAGGGAACACCGGGGAGCTGTTTTTT. Translated: CASRKAGNTGELFF. The entire variable domain, with the rest obtained from reference TRBV25-1 and TRBJ2-2, is as follows: EADIYQTPRYLVIGTGKKITLECSQTMGHDKMYWYQQDPGMELHLIHYSYGVNSTEKGDLSSESTVSRIRTEHFPLTLESARPSHTSQYLCASRKAGNTGELFFGEGSRLTVL.

The rearrangement links TRBV14 to TRBJ1-1; tentatively, D is TRBD1 (5 bases). The CDR3 consists of 14 residues. V was pared by 2 bases and J by 0 bases, with 7 bases between. CDR1 and CDR2 from the germline V gene are SGHDN and FVKESK. Here the CDR3 reads CASSQNRLNTEAFF. DNA for the CDR3: TGTGCCAGCAGCCAAAACAGGCTGAACACTGAAGCTTTCTTT.

The J gene is TRBJ1-2, the V gene TRBV7-3; TRBD1 matches at 9 bases. V lost 5 bases and J lost 6; bases outside the gene matches: 4. The CDR3 is made up of 13 amino acids. Per germline, CDR1 SGHTA and CDR2 FQGTGA. CDR3 sequence (DNA): TGTGCCAGCAGCACAAGGACAGGGGATGGCTACACCTTC. Residues: CASSTRTGDGYTF.

V usage is TRBV19 and J usage is TRBJ1-1; 11 nucleotides match TRBD1. Germline V CDR1 and CDR2: LNHDA, SQIVND (reference sequence). V shed 4 bases, J shed 2 bases, and the junction held 6 bases outside the gene matches. The CDR3 runs to 16 residues. CDR3 residues: CASSTRTGGANTEAFF. The CDR3 DNA is TGTGCCAGTAGTACCCGGACAGGGGGCGCCAACACTGAAGCTTTCTTT.

The V call is TRBV6-5, the J call TRBJ2-5; D is ambiguous. In germline, CDR1 is MNHEY, CDR2 SVGAGI. The CDR3 runs to 13 residues. V was clipped by 6 bases and J by 2 bases, with 10 bases between them. The CDR3 reads CASSPIAQETQYF. In DNA form, the CDR3 reads TGTGCCAGCAGCCCCATAGCTCAAGAGACCCAGTACTTC.

This chain uses TRBV29-1 with TRBJ2-1; tentative D call: TRBD1 (6 bases). CDR1 SQVTM and CDR2 ANQGSEA come from the germline V gene. The CDR3 spans 14 residues. V was shortened by 5 bases and J by 3 bases, with 14 bases between the two germline ends. CDR3 DNA: TGCAGCGTTTCCGACAGGTTAGACTACAATGAGCAGTTCTTC. Translated, it gives CSVSDRLDYNEQFF.

J is TRBJ1-5 and V is TRBV6-5, with a weak D call TRBD1 (6 bases). The CDR3 loop spans 13 amino acids. The V end was cut by 9 bases, the J end by 4 bases, with 13 bases between. The germline gives CDR1 MNHEY, CDR2 SVGAGI. The CDR3 DNA is TGTGCCAGTTTCGGGACAACTAATCAGCCCCAGCATTTT. It translates to CASFGTTNQPQHF.

As for this clone: This CDR3 is also generated by other DNA sequences in the sample. The chain has TRBV27 and TRBJ1-2; TRBD1 agrees at 7 bases. Looked up from germline, CDR1 is MNHEY and CDR2 is SMNVEV (reference sequence). The CDR3 extends over 13 amino acids. V was clipped by 6 bases and J by 5 bases; unmatched bases: 6. The CDR3 nucleotides are TGTGCCAGCAGCCGAGACAGGGTTTATGGCTACACCTTC. Encoded protein: CASSRDRVYGYTF.